This is a list of T cell receptor beta chains from one sample in a study of metastatic and nonmetastatic thyroid tumors. MiXCR reprocessed the PCR reads for TCRdb. Of about 13,000 clones in the sample, 20% to 25% are singletons; the top ten hold around 3.3%. The sequencing sample was made of blood. Source of these receptors: a female donor with papillary thyroid cancer or a benign thyroid nodule (not recorded which). Some clones in this sample may be carry-over from other donors' samples. The CDR3 runs from the conserved cysteine through the conserved F or W. Fields, in order: V gene, D gene, clone size, J gene, CDR3 length, CDR3 protein, CDR3 DNA. D genes are given only for firm matches. Not all rows give a size; the values are once, few, many and, for expanded clones, a class.

TRBV27,TRBD1,few,TRBJ1-2,13,CASSSGGNYGYTF,TGTGCCAGCAGCTCAGGGGGCAACTATGGCTACACCTTC
TRBV20-1,NA,NA,TRBJ2-2,17,CSASILGLQANTGELFF,TGCAGTGCATCGATCCTAGGACTACAAGCGAACACCGGGGAGCTGTTTTTT
TRBV5-1,NA,NA,TRBJ2-7,14,CASSLKAGYYEQYF,TGCGCCAGCAGCCTTAAGGCAGGCTACTACGAGCAGTACTTC
TRBV27,TRBD1,medium-sized,TRBJ2-7,13,CASSQGATYEQYF,TGTGCCAGCAGCCAGGGGGCTACCTACGAGCAGTACTTC
TRBV7-2,NA,many,TRBJ1-4,13,CASSYTGVGPPFF,TGTGCCAGCAGCTACACCGGCGTAGGCCCCCCGTTTTTT
TRBV20-1,NA,NA,TRBJ1-5,16,CSADPRGLNCNQPQHF,TGCAGTGCTGACCCCAGAGGGTTGAACTGCAATCAGCCCCAGCATTTT
TRBV5-6,TRBD1,NA,TRBJ1-2,13,CASSDTGGNGYTF,TGTGCCAGCAGCGATACAGGGGGTAATGGCTACACCTTC
TRBV7-2,TRBD1,NA,TRBJ1-6,14,CASSKDRWGSPLHF,TGTGCCAGCAGCAAGGACAGGTGGGGTTCACCCCTCCACTTT
TRBV20-1,NA,medium-sized,TRBJ1-2,12,CSARDRDYGYTF,TGCAGTGCTAGAGATAGGGACTATGGCTACACCTTC
TRBV6-2/TRBV6-3,TRBD1,few,TRBJ1-2,15,CASSSTGQVFYGYTF,TGTGCCAGCAGTTCCACAGGACAGGTCTTCTATGGATACACCTTC
TRBV6-4,NA,NA,TRBJ2-3,19,CASRDPRVQGTQSTDTQYF,TGTGCCAGCAGGGACCCCAGGGTCCAGGGGACCCAAAGCACAGATACGCAGTATTTT
TRBV20-1,TRBD1,NA,TRBJ2-7,17,CSASTPGQGSNFYEQYF,TGCAGTGCAAGCACCCCGGGACAGGGGTCGAACTTTTACGAGCAGTACTTC
TRBV4-1,NA,few,TRBJ1-1,12,CASSRGGTEAFF,TGCGCCAGCAGCCGGGGGGGAACTGAAGCTTTCTTT
TRBV6-4,NA,medium-sized,TRBJ1-1,15,CARPDWGQGTSEAFF,TGTGCCAGACCGGACTGGGGGCAGGGTACATCTGAAGCTTTCTTT
TRBV20-1,NA,many,TRBJ1-2,13,CSARDATNYGYTF,TGCAGTGCTAGAGATGCGACTAACTATGGCTACACCTTC
TRBV2,NA,medium-sized,TRBJ2-1,14,CASKRDTPANEQFF,TGTGCCAGCAAGCGGGACACTCCAGCCAATGAGCAGTTCTTC
TRBV6-5,NA,medium-sized,TRBJ2-1,13,CASSYGRYNEQFF,TGTGCCAGCAGTTACGGGCGGTACAATGAGCAGTTCTTC
TRBV12-3/TRBV12-4,NA,NA,TRBJ2-7,13,CASSLREAYEQYF,TGTGCCAGCAGTTTAAGGGAGGCCTACGAGCAGTACTTC
TRBV15,NA,few,TRBJ2-3,17,CATSRDRGNPGTDTQYF,TGTGCCACCAGCAGAGACAGGGGAAATCCAGGCACAGATACGCAGTATTTT
TRBV2,TRBD2,many,TRBJ2-3,18,CASTYGASGGLSADTQYF,TGTGCCAGCACCTACGGGGCTAGCGGGGGCCTGAGCGCAGATACGCAGTATTTT
TRBV12-3/TRBV12-4,NA,NA,TRBJ2-7,13,CASSSLLSPEQYF,TGTGCCAGCAGCTCCTTACTTAGTCCTGAGCAGTACTTC
TRBV20-1,NA,many,TRBJ1-5,15,CSARDPRDPNQPQHF,TGCAGTGCTAGAGATCCCCGGGATCCAAATCAGCCCCAGCATTTT